The 2 T cell receptor beta chains below come from one sample, sequenced in a study of cytomegalovirus exposure and HLA in healthy donors. The PCR contained 60 Vbeta and 13 Jbeta primers. The protocol was immunoSEQ multiplex PCR, while the TCRdb copy is restricted to in-frame clones and leaves out a portion. This table holds 150,000 to 200,000 clones, about 70% found once. Sequences were obtained from PBMCs. The receptor set was obtained from a woman aged 40 to 50 in good health and CMV-seropositive.

The rearrangement joins TRBV18 to TRBJ2-1; TRBD2 might be the D (7 bases). The CDR3 is 16 residues long. Trimming cost V 3 bases and J 2 bases, with 14 bases left between them. CDR1 and CDR2 from the germline V gene are KGHSH and LQKENI. The CDR3 region is CASSPGGRFPYNEQFF. For the CDR3, the DNA is TGTGCCAGCTCACCGGGGGGGCGGTTCCCCTACAATGAGCAGTTCTTC.

The genes are TRBV5-6 and TRBJ2-7; TRBD1 matches 8 bases. CDR3 length equals 14 residues. Trimming at V came to 2 bases and at J to 2 bases, leaving 3 bases not matched to a gene. The V gene's germline CDR1 is SGHDT and CDR2 YYEEEE. CDR3 residues: CASSLGQGAYEQYF. CDR3 DNA: TGTGCCAGCAGCTTAGGACAGGGCGCCTACGAGCAGTACTTC.